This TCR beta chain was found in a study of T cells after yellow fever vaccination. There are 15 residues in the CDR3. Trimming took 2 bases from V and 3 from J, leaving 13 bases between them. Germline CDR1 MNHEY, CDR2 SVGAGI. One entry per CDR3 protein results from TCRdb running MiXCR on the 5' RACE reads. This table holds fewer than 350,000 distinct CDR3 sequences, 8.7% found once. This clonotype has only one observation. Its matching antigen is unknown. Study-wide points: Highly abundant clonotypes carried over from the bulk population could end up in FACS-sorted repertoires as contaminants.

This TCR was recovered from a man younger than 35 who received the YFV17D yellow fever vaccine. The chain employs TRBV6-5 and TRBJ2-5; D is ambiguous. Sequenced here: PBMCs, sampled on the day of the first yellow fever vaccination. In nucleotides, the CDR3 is TGTGCCAGCAGTTACCCCACTAACGGAAAAGAGACCCAGTACTTC. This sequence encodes CASSYPTNGKETQYF.